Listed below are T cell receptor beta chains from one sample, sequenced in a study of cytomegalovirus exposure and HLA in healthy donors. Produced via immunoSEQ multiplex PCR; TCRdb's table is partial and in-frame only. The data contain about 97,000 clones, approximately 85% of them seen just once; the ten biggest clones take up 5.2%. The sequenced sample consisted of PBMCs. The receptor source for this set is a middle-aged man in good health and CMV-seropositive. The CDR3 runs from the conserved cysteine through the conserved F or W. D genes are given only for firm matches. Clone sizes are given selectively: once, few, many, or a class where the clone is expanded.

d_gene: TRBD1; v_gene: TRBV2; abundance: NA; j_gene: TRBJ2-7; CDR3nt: TGTGCCAGCGCGGGTTCCAGGACAGGGGCCTCCCGGGGCTTC; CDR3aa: CASAGSRTGASRGF
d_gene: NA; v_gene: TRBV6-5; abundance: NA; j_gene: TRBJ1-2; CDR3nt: TGTGCCAGCAGTTACGGCCAAGATGGCTACACCTTC; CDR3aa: CASSYGQDGYTF
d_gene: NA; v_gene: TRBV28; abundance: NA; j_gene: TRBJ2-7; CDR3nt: TGTGCCAGCAGTAGGGGGACCTACGAGCAGTACTTC; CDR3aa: CASSRGTYEQYF
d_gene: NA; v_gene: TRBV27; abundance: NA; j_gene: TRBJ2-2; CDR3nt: TGTGCCAGCCAGGTGGGAGGATCGGGAACCGGGGAGCTGTTTTTT; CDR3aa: CASQVGGSGTGELFF
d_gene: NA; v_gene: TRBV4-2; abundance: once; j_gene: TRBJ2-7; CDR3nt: TGTGCCAGCAGCCCGAGGTTAGCCTACGAGCAGTACTTC; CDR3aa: CASSPRLAYEQYF
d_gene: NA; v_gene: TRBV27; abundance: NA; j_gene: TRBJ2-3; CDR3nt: TGTGCCAGCAGTTTAGGGGCTGGAGATACGCAGTATTTT; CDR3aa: CASSLGAGDTQYF
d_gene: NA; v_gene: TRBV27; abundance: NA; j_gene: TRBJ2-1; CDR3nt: TGTGCCAGCAGTTTAACCCCGGACGGGAGTGAGCAGTTCTTC; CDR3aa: CASSLTPDGSEQFF
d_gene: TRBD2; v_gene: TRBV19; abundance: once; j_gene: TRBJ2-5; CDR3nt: TGTGCCAGTAGTCTTCCACCGGGGGGTGAGCAGTACTTC; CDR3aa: CASSLPPGGEQYF
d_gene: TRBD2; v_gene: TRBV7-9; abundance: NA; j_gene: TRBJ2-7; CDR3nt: TGTGCCAGCAGACCTAGCGGATCTGGGGTCGAGCAGTACTTC; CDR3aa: CASRPSGSGVEQYF
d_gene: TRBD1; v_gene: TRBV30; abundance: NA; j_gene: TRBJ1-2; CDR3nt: TGTGCCTGGATGTCGGGACAGCTAAACTATGGCTACACCTTC; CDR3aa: CAWMSGQLNYGYTF
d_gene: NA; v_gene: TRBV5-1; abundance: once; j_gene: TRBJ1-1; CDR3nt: TGCGCCAGCAGCACCACAGGCGATAGTGGCACTGAAGCTTTCTTT; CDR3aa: CASSTTGDSGTEAFF
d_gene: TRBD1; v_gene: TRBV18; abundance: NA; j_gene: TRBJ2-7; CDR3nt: TGTGCCAGCTCACCACGGGACAGTGCCTACGAGCAGTACTTC; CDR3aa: CASSPRDSAYEQYF
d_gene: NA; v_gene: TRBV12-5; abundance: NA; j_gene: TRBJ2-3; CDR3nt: TGTGCTAGTGGTACGGACCTAGAGGGAGATACGCAGTATTTT; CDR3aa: CASGTDLEGDTQYF
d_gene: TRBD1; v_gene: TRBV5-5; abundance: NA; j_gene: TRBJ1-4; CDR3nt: TGTGCCAGCAGCGCACACAGGGGGCGCGAAGAAAAACTGTTTTTT; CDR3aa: CASSAHRGREEKLFF
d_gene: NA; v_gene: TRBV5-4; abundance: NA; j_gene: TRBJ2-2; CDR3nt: TGTGCCAGCAGCTTCGGGACTGGGACCGGGGAGCTGTTTTTT; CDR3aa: CASSFGTGTGELFF
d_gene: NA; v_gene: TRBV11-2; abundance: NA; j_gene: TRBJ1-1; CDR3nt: TGTGCCAGCAGCGCCACCGGAGGGAGTGGCACTGAAGCTTTCTTT; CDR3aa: CASSATGGSGTEAFF
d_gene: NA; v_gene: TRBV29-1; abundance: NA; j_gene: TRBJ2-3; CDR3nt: TGCAGCGTTGAAAAGGGTAGCGGCACAGATACGCAGTATTTT; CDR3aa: CSVEKGSGTDTQYF
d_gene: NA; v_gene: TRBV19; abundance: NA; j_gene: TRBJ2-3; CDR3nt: TGTGCCAGTAGAGCCCCTGACAGGTCCACAGATACGCAGTATTTT; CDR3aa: CASRAPDRSTDTQYF
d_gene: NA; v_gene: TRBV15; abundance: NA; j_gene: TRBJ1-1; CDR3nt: TGTGCCACCAGCAGAGATGGGGGCCGTCCGGAAGCTTTCTTT; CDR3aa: CATSRDGGRPEAFF
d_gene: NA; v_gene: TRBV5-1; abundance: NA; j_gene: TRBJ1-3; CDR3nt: TGCGCCAGCAGCTCTAGTTACTCTGGAAACACCATATATTTT; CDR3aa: CASSSSYSGNTIYF